What follows describes a single TCR beta chain. This sample is part of a study of blood T cell repertoires in COVID-19. Background on the study: Specimens from acute and convalescent COVID-19 originated in the United States, Italy and Spain. PBMCs, B-cell-depleted T cells, or T cells were the source of the cDNA or gDNA that made up the material.

As processed by the authors: Scientists estimated how many nucleated cells there were by amplifying reference gene primers. Sequencing used immunoSEQ multiplex PCR; TCRdb keeps in-frame clones, though not all of them. The V and J calls and clone size were taken over from that table, and D and trimming were inferred from the DNA. This table has about 130,000 clones, about 77% appearing once. The CDR3 loop spans 15 amino acids. Germline loops: CDR1 KGHDR, CDR2 SFDVKD. Deletions cut 4 bases from V and 4 bases from J, with 13 bases between. V and J are TRBV24-1 and TRBJ2-1; D perhaps matches TRBD1 (7 bases). The sequence was collected from a man older than 75 with acute or convalescent COVID-19. The sample consisted of peripheral blood. The CDR3 sequence is CATSEGGQSYNEQFF. The CDR3 coding sequence is TGTGCCACCAGTGAGGGGGGACAGAGTTACAATGAGCAGTTCTTC.